What follows are 21 T cell receptor beta chains derived from one specimen sequenced in a study of cytomegalovirus exposure and HLA in healthy donors. PCR used 60 Vbeta primers and 13 Jbeta primers. Clones were sequenced by immunoSEQ multiplex PCR, and TCRdb holds only the in-frame ones, with some missing. The sample includes about 140,000 clones, around 80% of them seen just once. Sequencing was performed on PBMCs. The receptors stem from a man younger than 35 in good health and CMV-seropositive.

CDR3 region: CASSRTGNSYNEQFF. The CDR3, as DNA: TGTGCCAGCAGTAGGACAGGGAACTCCTACAATGAGCAGTTCTTC. The chain links TRBV27 to TRBJ2-1; 8 bases agree with TRBD1. Looked up from germline, CDR1 is MNHEY and CDR2 is SMNVEV (reference sequence). Germline trimming cut 5 bases from V and 0 bases from J; bases unmatched to any gene: 3. This CDR3 has 15 amino acids.

The chain carries TRBV28 and TRBJ2-7, with a possible D match to TRBD2 (5 bases). The V end was cut by 8 bases, the J end by 6 bases, with 11 bases between. From germline, CDR1 is MDHEN and CDR2 SYDVKM. CDR3 size: 11 residues. Here the CDR3 DNA reads TGTGCCAGCCTTTCAGCGGCCGAGCAGTACTTC. Amino acid sequence: CASLSAAEQYF.

The genes are TRBV28 and TRBJ1-5; D not certain. This CDR3 is built from 12 residues. The germline V gene has CDR1 MDHEN and CDR2 SYDVKM. V was trimmed by 6 bases and J by 9 bases, leaving 12 bases between them. The CDR3 nucleotides are TGTGCCAGCAGGCTACCCCTTGGGCCCCAGCATTTT. Its protein product is CASRLPLGPQHF.

The gene calls are TRBV19 and TRBJ1-1; perhaps TRBD1 as D (6 bases). The V and J ends lost 11 bases and 2 bases respectively, with 15 bases between them. The CDR3 contains 13 residues. Germline CDR1 and CDR2: LNHDA and SQIVND (reference sequence). The CDR3, as DNA: TGTGCCGTAGGGAGGGGGAGCAACACTGAAGCTTTCTTT. Its protein product is CAVGRGSNTEAFF.

The genes are TRBV28 and TRBJ2-1, with 10 bases that match TRBD2. The germline CDR1 and CDR2 sequences are MDHEN and SYDVKM. The CDR3 spans 16 residues. V was clipped by 6 bases and J by 5 bases; unmatched bases: 10. The CDR3 loop is CASRTGLAPNDNEQFF. Here the CDR3 DNA reads TGTGCCAGCAGAACGGGACTAGCGCCGAACGACAATGAGCAGTTCTTC.

The rearrangement joins TRBV5-6 to TRBJ1-1; 7 bases fit TRBD1. CDR1 is SGHDT and CDR2 is YYEEEE in the germline V gene. With V trimmed by 3 bases and J by 1 base, 6 bases remained unmatched. The CDR3 is 15 residues long. The CDR3 DNA reads as TGTGCCAGCAGCTGGCTGGACAGGCAGAACACTGAAGCTTTCTTT. It translates to CASSWLDRQNTEAFF.

V and J are TRBV5-1 and TRBJ2-6, with 9 positions matching TRBD1. The ends lost 1 base at V and 0 bases at J; junction bases unmatched: 14. The CDR3 runs to 21 residues. The germline gives CDR1 SGHRS, CDR2 YFSETQ. The CDR3 spells CASSLYPGQGSKSSGANVLTF. The CDR3 bases are TGCGCCAGCAGCTTGTATCCCGGACAGGGGTCTAAGAGCTCTGGGGCCAACGTCCTGACTTTC.

The sample holds a few counts of this clone. The genes are TRBV2 and TRBJ2-1; possible D gene TRBD2, 5 bases. V was clipped by 6 bases and J by 10 bases, with 13 bases between them. The length of the CDR3 is 12 residues. Germline V gives CDR1 SNHLY, CDR2 FYNNEI. The CDR3 region has the DNA TGTGCCAGCAGGGGAGAATCGATCGAGCAGTTCTTC. Encoded protein: CASRGESIEQFF.

The chain recombines TRBV6-8 with TRBJ2-4, with D unclear. The length of the CDR3 is 17 residues. With 4 bases removed from V and 2 bases from J, the gap between germline ends came to 18 bases. Germline assignment: CDR1 MNHGY and CDR2 SAAAGT. DNA for the CDR3: TGTGCCAGCAGTTCCCCCTGGGTCAGGTTGACCAAAAACATTCAGTACTTC. Its protein is CASSSPWVRLTKNIQYF.

This clone was observed a single time. The chain uses TRBV7-3 and TRBJ2-2; unclear D gene. Looked up from germline, CDR1 is SGHTA and CDR2 is FQGTGA. The V gene lost 5 bases and the J gene lost 3 bases, with 13 bases spanning the gap. The CDR3 contains 15 residues. CDR3 sequence (DNA): TGTGCCAGCAGCCTCGACGGGTTTGACACCGGGGAGCTGTTTTTT. It yields the protein CASSLDGFDTGELFF.

The chain recombines TRBV9 with TRBJ2-3, with 10 bases lining up with TRBD2. V was clipped by 2 bases and J by 4 bases; unmatched bases: 7. This CDR3 comprises 16 residues. CDR1 SGDLS and CDR2 YYNGEE come from the germline V gene. The CDR3 region has the DNA TGTGCCAGCAGCGTCAGGACTAGCGGCCGCGCAGATACGCAGTATTTT. Its protein product is CASSVRTSGRADTQYF.

This chain connects TRBV4-1 to TRBJ2-7; tentative D call: TRBD1 (6 bases). Germline V CDR1 and CDR2: MGHRA, YSYEKL. The CDR3 loop spans 14 amino acids. Trimming stripped 4 bases from V and 3 bases from J, with 13 bases between. CDR3 nucleotides: TGCGCCAGCAGCCGACCGGGACAAAACTACGAGCAGTACTTC. It specifies CASSRPGQNYEQYF.

This sequence joins TRBV7-2 and TRBJ2-2; 7 nucleotides line up with TRBD1. The CDR3 totals 16 residues. V lost 1 base and J lost 3; bases outside the gene matches: 5. Germline loops: CDR1 SGHTA, CDR2 FQGNSA. Here the CDR3 DNA reads TGTGCCAGCAGCTTAGAAGGGGGCGGTGACACCGGGGAGCTGTTTTTT. Residues: CASSLEGGGDTGELFF.

The chain is built from TRBV30 and TRBJ2-7, with 8 bases aligning to TRBD2. The germline gives CDR1 GTSNPN, CDR2 SVGIG (reference sequence). V was clipped by 1 base and J by 9 bases; unmatched bases: 17. CDR3 length equals 16 residues. The CDR3 sequence is CAWSGLIRTSPFRQYF. The DNA for the CDR3 is TGTGCCTGGAGTGGTTTGATCAGGACTAGCCCCTTTAGGCAGTACTTC.

The chain couples TRBV4-1 to TRBJ2-7; unclear D gene. The germline CDR1 and CDR2 sequences are MGHRA and YSYEKL. This CDR3 is built from 12 residues. Trimming pared 4 bases from V and 7 bases from J, leaving 11 bases between. As DNA, the CDR3 is TGCGCCAGCAGCCCGACACGTGGGGAGCAGTACTTC. Its translation is CASSPTRGEQYF.

This clone turned up a few times. The chain joins TRBV10-1 to TRBJ1-1; 7 bases line up with TRBD1. The J segment lost 1 base and the V segment lost 8 bases, leaving 4 bases of the junction unmatched. CDR3 size: 13 residues. CDR1 and CDR2 (germline): WNHNN, SYGVQD (reference sequence). The CDR3: CASRQGGNTEAFF. In DNA form, the CDR3 reads TGCGCCAGCCGACAGGGCGGGAACACTGAAGCTTTCTTT.

This clone was detected only once. At one end, the junction sequence differs from germline, possibly due to a read error. The chain has TRBV4-1 and TRBJ1-2, with D unresolved. Germline CDR1 and CDR2: MGHRA and YSYEKL. The CDR3 is 17 amino acids. In DNA, the CDR3 is TGCGCCAGCAGCCCGGGTGGGTTAACGCCCTCCTCTCATGGCTACCCCTTC. Its translation is CASSPGGLTPSSHGYPF.

The chain recombines TRBV12-5 with TRBJ2-7; 8 positions agree with TRBD2. Trimming cost V 2 bases and J 0 bases; bases outside gene matches: 3. Germline CDR1 is LGHNT and CDR2 is FRNRAP. The CDR3 contains 15 residues. This CDR3 reads CASGLKLAASYEQYF. The CDR3, as DNA: TGTGCTAGTGGTTTGAAACTAGCGGCCTCCTACGAGCAGTACTTC.

This sequence joins TRBV6-6 and TRBJ2-1, with a tentative D call TRBD2 (6 bases). V gave up 5 bases and J gave up 6 bases, with 20 bases separating them. Germline CDR1 is MNHNY and CDR2 is SVGAGI (reference sequence). The CDR3 sequence is 16 residues long. As DNA, the CDR3 is TGTGCCAGCAGTCCCCTGGGGGGATTTTCATCCAATGAGCAGTTCTTC. Amino acid sequence: CASSPLGGFSSNEQFF.

The V and J genes are TRBV7-3 and TRBJ1-1; TRBD1 agrees at 7 bases. CDR3 length equals 13 residues. The germline gives CDR1 SGHTA, CDR2 FQGTGA. Unmatched junction bases numbered 4, after V lost 5 bases and J lost 4 bases. The CDR3 spells CASSRQGGTEAFF. As DNA, the CDR3 is TGTGCCAGCAGCAGACAGGGAGGCACTGAAGCTTTCTTT.

The chain couples TRBV5-1 to TRBJ1-3, with 7 bases lining up with TRBD1. J lost 0 bases, V lost 2 bases, and 2 bases had no gene match. CDR3 length: 15 residues. The germline gives CDR1 SGHRS, CDR2 YFSETQ. The DNA of the CDR3 is TGCGCCAGCAGCTTCGACAGGGTCTCTGGAAACACCATATATTTT. Amino acids: CASSFDRVSGNTIYF.